This TCR beta chain was sequenced during a study of blood T cell repertoires in COVID-19. Overall study: Both acute and convalescent COVID-19 samples were obtained from the United States, Italy and Spain.

Original processing methods: Using reference gene primer amplification, nucleated cell counts were estimated. The repertoire was sequenced with immunoSEQ multiplex PCR; TCRdb's copy has only in-frame clones and lacks some. Clone size and V and J calls were adopted from that table, with D and trimming inferred from the DNA. The data contain some 120,000 clones, less than 90% of them seen just once; the ten biggest clones take up under 2.5%. The sample holds a few counts of this clone. CDR1 MNHNY and CDR2 SVGAGI come from the germline V gene (reference sequence). CDR3 length equals 16 residues. V dropped 5 bases and J dropped 3 bases, with 19 bases sitting between them.

The source of this sequence is a man in his 70s with acute or convalescent COVID-19. The sequenced sample was peripheral blood. The V gene is TRBV6-6, the J gene TRBJ1-2, with D uncertain. The CDR3 bases are TGTGCCAGCAGTCGAGGGTTTGGAGCCCGTGACTATGGCTACACCTTC. This gives the protein CASSRGFGARDYGYTF.